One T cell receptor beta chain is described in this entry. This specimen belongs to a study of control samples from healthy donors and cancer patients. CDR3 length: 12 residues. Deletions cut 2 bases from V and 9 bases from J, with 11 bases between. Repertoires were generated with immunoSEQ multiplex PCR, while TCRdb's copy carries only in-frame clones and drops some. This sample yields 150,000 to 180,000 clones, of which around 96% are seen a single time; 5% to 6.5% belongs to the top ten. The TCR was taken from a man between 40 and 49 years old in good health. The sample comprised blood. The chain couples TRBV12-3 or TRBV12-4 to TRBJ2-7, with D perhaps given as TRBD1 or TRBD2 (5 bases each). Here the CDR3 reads CASSLRGSAQYF. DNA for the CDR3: TGTGCCAGCAGTTTAAGGGGTAGCGCGCAGTACTTC.